The clone carrying this T cell receptor (beta chain) showed up just a few times. This sample was included in a study of blood T cell repertoires in COVID-19. The repertoire was sequenced with immunoSEQ multiplex PCR; TCRdb's copy has only in-frame clones and lacks some. This table has 150,000 to 200,000 clones, about 77% appearing once. V was pared by 6 bases and J by 1 base, with 5 bases of the junction left unmatched. Per the germline V gene, CDR1 is MDHEN and CDR2 is SYDVKM. The CDR3 covers 15 residues. What was sequenced was peripheral blood. The sequence was collected from an elderly woman with active or convalescent COVID-19. This sequence joins TRBV28 and TRBJ1-5, with 8 bases matching TRBD1. CDR3 region: CASSGGQVSNQPQHF. The DNA for the CDR3 is TGTGCCAGCAGCGGGGGACAGGTCAGCAATCAGCCCCAGCATTTT.